The next 15 T cell receptor beta chains were all read from a single sample in a study of T cell responses to AZD1222 COVID-19 vaccine. Profiling relied on immunoSEQ multiplex PCR, and the TCRdb table lists in-frame clones only, not all of them. The repertoire has about 140,000 clones, over 75% of them found once; the top ten carry 4.7%. Specimen: peripheral blood, collected on day 0 of AZD1222 vaccination. The receptors were sampled from an adult in good health.

The chain combines TRBV10-2 with TRBJ1-2, with a possible D match to TRBD1 (6 bases). The ends were cut back, 3 bases at V and 2 bases at J, with 10 bases in the middle. Germline V gene lookup returns CDR1 WSHSY and CDR2 SAAADI. The CDR3 runs 14 residues. Here the CDR3 reads CASSERGKNYGYTF. The CDR3 DNA sequence: TGCGCCAGCAGTGAAAGGGGGAAGAACTATGGCTACACCTTC.

V and J are TRBV19 and TRBJ2-1; 12 bases match TRBD2. Germline CDR1 LNHDA, CDR2 SQIVND (reference sequence). Losses at the gene ends were 5 bases for V and 4 bases for J; bases not matched to a gene: 3. The CDR3 loop spans 15 amino acids. CDR3 sequence: CASSPGTSGYNEQFF. Here the CDR3 DNA reads TGTGCCAGTAGTCCCGGGACTAGCGGGTACAATGAGCAGTTCTTC.

CDR3 coding DNA: TGTGCTAGTGGTGCCACGCGGGATAGCTTAACCTACGAGCAGTACTTC. It translates to CASGATRDSLTYEQYF. The V gene is TRBV12-5, the J gene TRBJ2-7; weak D call: TRBD2 (6 bases). Germline CDR1 reads LGHNT; CDR2 reads FRNRAP. Trimming took 5 bases from V and 2 from J, leaving 19 bases between them. CDR3 length: 16 amino acids.

V and J are TRBV5-1 and TRBJ2-7; D is ambiguous. This CDR3 spans 15 amino acids. V was shortened by 4 bases and J by 6 bases, with 20 bases between the two germline ends. Germline V gives CDR1 SGHRS, CDR2 YFSETQ. This chain's CDR3 is CASSPLVYTNGEQYF. The CDR3 DNA is TGCGCCAGCAGCCCCCTCGTTTACACCAATGGCGAGCAGTACTTC. Combining the CDR3 with reference TRBV5-1 and TRBJ2-7 gives the whole variable domain KAGVTQTPRYLIKTRGQQVTLSCSPISGHRSVSWYQQTPGQGLQFLFEYFSETQRNKGNFPGRFSGRQFSNSRSEMNVSTLELGDSALYLCASSPLVYTNGEQYFGPGTRLTVT.

The chain employs TRBV6-6 and TRBJ1-5, with 7 bases aligning to TRBD1. In germline, CDR1 is MNHNY, CDR2 SVGAGI (reference sequence). The V segment lost 2 bases and the J segment 3 bases; nucleotides outside the gene matches: 7. CDR3 length: 16 residues. The CDR3 bases are TGTGCCAGCAGTTACCCATCCGACAGGGTCAATCAGCCCCAGCATTTT. It encodes CASSYPSDRVNQPQHF.

The chain couples TRBV7-9 to TRBJ1-1; TRBD1 might be the D (6 bases). Germline V lookup: CDR1 SEHNR, CDR2 FQNEAQ (reference sequence). Trimming shortened V by 4 bases and J by 10 bases, and 19 bases separated the two germline ends. This CDR3 region has 14 residues. Here the CDR3 reads CASSSRRGASGAFF. CDR3 nucleotides: TGTGCCAGCAGCTCCCGGCGGGGGGCTTCGGGAGCTTTCTTT.

The CDR3 here is CAWRAQGFGELFF. The CDR3, as DNA: TGTGCCTGGAGGGCACAGGGTTTCGGGGAGCTGTTTTTT. The chain recombines TRBV30 with TRBJ2-2, with a possible D match to TRBD1 (6 bases). The CDR3 extends over 13 amino acids. Germline loops: CDR1 GTSNPN, CDR2 SVGIG (reference sequence). V was cut by 3 bases and J by 7 bases, with 12 bases left in between.

J is TRBJ2-7 and V is TRBV7-9; D not certain. Germline CDR1 and CDR2: SEHNR and FQNEAQ (reference sequence). The CDR3 has 13 amino acids. V was pared by 4 bases and J by 5 bases, with 12 bases between. The DNA of the CDR3 is TGTGCCAGCAGCTCAGACGGGCGCGACGAGCAGTACTTC. Translating it yields CASSSDGRDEQYF.

V is TRBV4-1 and J is TRBJ2-5; D gene unclear. CDR1 MGHRA and CDR2 YSYEKL come from the germline V gene. Trimming shortened V by 0 bases and J by 1 base, and 12 bases separated the two germline ends. This CDR3 is built from 16 residues. The CDR3 reads CASSQDLAGPQETQYF. The CDR3 DNA reads TGCGCCAGCAGCCAAGATCTGGCCGGTCCCCAAGAGACCCAGTACTTC.

The chain links TRBV6-5 to TRBJ1-2; D possibly corresponds to TRBD1 (5 bases). Germline lookup yields CDR1 MNHEY and CDR2 SVGAGI. Between the trimmed V and J ends, which lost 2 bases and 4 bases, there was a span of 14 bases. This CDR3 is 15 amino acids long. CDR3 DNA: TGTGCCAGCAGTTACGAAGCGACCGGGGCCTATGGCTACACCTTC. This translates into CASSYEATGAYGYTF.

This clone was found a few times. The chain is built from TRBV6-5 and TRBJ1-5, with D perhaps TRBD1 (6 bases). CDR3 length: 12 amino acids. CDR1 is MNHEY, CDR2 SVGAGI, per germline. V dropped 8 bases and J dropped 2 bases, with 7 bases sitting between them. The CDR3, as DNA: TGTGCCAGCCGACAGGGCAATCAGCCCCAGCATTTT. It translates to CASRQGNQPQHF.

In this sample, this clone turned up once. This chain connects TRBV24-1 to TRBJ2-5; D gene ambiguous. CDR3 length equals 13 residues. With 5 bases removed from V and 0 bases from J, the gap between germline ends came to 6 bases. Per the germline V gene, CDR1 is KGHDR and CDR2 is SFDVKD. In DNA form, the CDR3 reads TGTGCCACCAGTGCCCAGTACCAAGAGACCCAGTACTTC. This encodes CATSAQYQETQYF.

The chain employs TRBV27 and TRBJ2-7, with D perhaps TRBD1 (5 bases). V shed 6 bases and J shed 3 bases, with 21 bases lying between them. This CDR3 region has 16 residues. Germline CDR1 reads MNHEY; CDR2 reads SMNVEV (reference sequence). CDR3 in amino acids: CASSPQGSKIFYEQYF. As DNA, the CDR3 is TGTGCCAGCAGCCCCCAGGGCAGTAAGATTTTCTACGAGCAGTACTTC.

The V gene is TRBV7-6, the J gene TRBJ1-6; D remains unclear. CDR1 and CDR2 from the germline V gene are SGHVS and FNYEAQ. CDR3 length: 15 residues. V lost 1 base, J lost 9 bases, and 13 bases lay in between. The CDR3 DNA sequence: TGTGCCAGCAGCTTAGACCTCAATGTCGGTTCACCCCTCCACTTT. Its protein is CASSLDLNVGSPLHF.

The gene calls are TRBV6-4 and TRBJ2-2, with 12 positions matching TRBD2. V gave up 5 bases and J gave up 4 bases; unmatched junction bases: 8. This CDR3 has 17 amino acids. Germline CDR1 MRHNA, CDR2 SNTAGT. CDR3 sequence reads: CASSLGLAGNPTGELFF. The DNA of the CDR3 is TGTGCCAGCAGTCTCGGACTAGCGGGAAATCCCACCGGGGAGCTGTTTTTT.